This T cell receptor (beta chain) stems from a study of CD8 T cells in ankylosing spondylitis. General observations from the study: Reports say disease-linked clones showed up significantly more in matched ankylosing spondylitis synovial fluid. Ankylosing spondylitis blood appeared to be characterized by a TCR beta motif of about eight highly homologous variants.

Researchers built TCR beta libraries using quantitative 5'-RACE with molecular barcodes. Using its own MiXCR run on the 5' RACE reads, TCRdb lists one record per CDR3 protein. The profile shows roughly 250,000 distinct CDR3 sequences, approximately 9% of them singletons. This clonotype was seen at least ten times. Its antigen is undetermined. J lost 0 bases, V lost 4 bases, and 6 bases had no gene match. The CDR3 covers 15 residues. Per germline, CDR1 SGHKS and CDR2 YYEKEE (reference sequence). The clonotype originates from a male donor with ankylosing spondylitis or in good health (not recorded which). This sequence joins TRBV5-5 and TRBJ1-1; the match to TRBD1 covers 7 bases. The sequenced material came from blood, either unsorted or a sorted T cell fraction (not recorded which). The CDR3 protein is CASSRQGDLNTEAFF. CDR3 sequence (DNA): TGTGCCAGCAGCCGTCAGGGGGACTTGAACACTGAAGCTTTCTTT.